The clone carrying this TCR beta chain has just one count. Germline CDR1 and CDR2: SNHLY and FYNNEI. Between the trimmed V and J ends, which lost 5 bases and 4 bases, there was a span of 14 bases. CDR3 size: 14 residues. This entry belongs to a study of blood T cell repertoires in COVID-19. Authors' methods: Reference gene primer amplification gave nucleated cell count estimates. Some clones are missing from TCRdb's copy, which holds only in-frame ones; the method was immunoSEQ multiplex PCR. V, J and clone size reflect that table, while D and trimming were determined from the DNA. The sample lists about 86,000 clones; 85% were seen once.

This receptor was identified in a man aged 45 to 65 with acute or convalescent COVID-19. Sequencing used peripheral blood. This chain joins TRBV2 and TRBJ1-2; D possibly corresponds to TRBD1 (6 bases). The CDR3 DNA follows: TGTGCCAGCAGTTACAACAGGGACGTCTATGGCTACACCTTC. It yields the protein CASSYNRDVYGYTF.